The clone carrying this TCR beta chain was recorded once. The antigen remains undetermined. This specimen belongs to a study of T cell responses to AZD1222 COVID-19 vaccine. Method: immunoSEQ multiplex PCR; TCRdb's copy keeps in-frame clones and lacks some. Altogether roughly 120,000 clones are present, around 85% being singletons, with the ten largest covering 4.4%. Study-level points and caveats: Vaccination with two AZD1222 doses was followed by a rise in Spike-specific TCR breadth and depth.

The origin of this receptor is an adult who received the AZD1222 COVID-19 vaccine. This specimen was peripheral blood, taken 28 days after the second AZD1222 dose.

This CDR3 reads CASSLASYNEQFF. The DNA of the CDR3 is TGTGCCAGCAGCTTAGCCTCCTACAATGAGCAGTTCTTC. The chain recombines TRBV11-3 with TRBJ2-1; unclear D gene. The length of the CDR3 is 13 residues. V was trimmed by 1 base and J by 0 bases, leaving 1 base between them. Germline CDR1 reads SGHNT; CDR2 reads YENEEA. Full variable domain (missing parts from reference TRBV11-3 and TRBJ2-1): EAGVVQSPRYKIIEKKQPVAFWCNPISGHNTLYWYLQNLGQGPELLIRYENEEAVDDSQLPKDRFSAERLKGVDSTLKIQPAELGDSAVYLCASSLASYNEQFFGPGTRLTVL.